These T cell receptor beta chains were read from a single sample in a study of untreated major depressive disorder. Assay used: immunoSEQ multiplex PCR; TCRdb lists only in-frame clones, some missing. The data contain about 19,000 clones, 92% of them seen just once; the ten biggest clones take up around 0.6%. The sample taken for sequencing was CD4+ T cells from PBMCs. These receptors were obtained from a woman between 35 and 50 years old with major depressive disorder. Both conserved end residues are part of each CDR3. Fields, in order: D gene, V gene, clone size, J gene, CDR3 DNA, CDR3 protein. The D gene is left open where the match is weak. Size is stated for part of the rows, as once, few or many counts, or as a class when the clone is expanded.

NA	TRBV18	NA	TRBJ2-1	TGTGCCAGCTCATCGGACACGAGCTCCTACAATGAGCAGTTCTTC	CASSSDTSSYNEQFF
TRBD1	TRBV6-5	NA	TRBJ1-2	TGTGCCAGCAAAGCCGACAGGGGAGACTATGGCTACACCTTC	CASKADRGDYGYTF
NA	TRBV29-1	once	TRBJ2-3	TGCAGCGTGACCTGGATTCTGAGCACAGATACGCAGTATTTT	CSVTWILSTDTQYF
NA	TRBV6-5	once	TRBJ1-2	TGTGCCAGCAGCCCCGGGAGGAACTATGGCTACACCTTC	CASSPGRNYGYTF
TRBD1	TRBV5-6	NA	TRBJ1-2	TGTGCCAGCGGACAGGTTGACTATGGCTACACCTTC	CASGQVDYGYTF
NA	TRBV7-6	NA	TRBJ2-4	TGTGCCAGCAGCTTAGGAGACGACCTAGCCAAAAACATTCAGTACTTC	CASSLGDDLAKNIQYF
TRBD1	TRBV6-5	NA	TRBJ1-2	TGTGCCACCCTGGGTGGGACAGACTATGGCTACACCTTC	CATLGGTDYGYTF
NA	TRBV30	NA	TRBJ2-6	TGTGCCTGGAGTACAACAGAGCCCTCTCTACATTCGGGAGGGGCCAACGTCCTGACTTTC	CAWSTTEPSLHSGGANVLTF
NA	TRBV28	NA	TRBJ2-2	TGTGCCAGCAGCATCACGAACACCGGGGAGCTGTTTTTT	CASSITNTGELFF
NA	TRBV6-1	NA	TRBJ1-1	TGTGCCAGCAGTGAAGCCGCCGGGACACTAGTAACAGCTTTCTTT	CASSEAAGTLVTAFF
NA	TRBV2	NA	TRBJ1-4	TGTGCCAGCAGTGCTAGGGAGGCCGGTGAAAAACTGTTTTTT	CASSAREAGEKLFF
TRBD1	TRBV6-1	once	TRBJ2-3	TGTGCCAGCAGCACCGGGACAGGGGACACAGATACGCAGTATTTT	CASSTGTGDTDTQYF
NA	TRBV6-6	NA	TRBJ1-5	TGTGCCAGCAGTTCGCAACAGAATCAGCCCCAGCATTTT	CASSSQQNQPQHF
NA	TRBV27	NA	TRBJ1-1	TGTGCCAGCAGTGCTTTGGGGGGGGCTGAAGCTTTCTTT	CASSALGGAEAFF
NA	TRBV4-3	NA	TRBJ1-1	TGCGCCAGCAGCCAAGAGGTACGGGGGGACTTAGCTTTCTTT	CASSQEVRGDLAFF
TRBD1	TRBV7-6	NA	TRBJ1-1	TGTGCCAGCAGCCCTATCGGGACAGGGAGGACTGAAGCTTTCTTT	CASSPIGTGRTEAFF
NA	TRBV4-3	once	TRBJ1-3	TGCGCCAGCAGCCAAGATCCCCTAAAGTCGCTCTCTAGAAACACCATATATTTT	CASSQDPLKSLSRNTIYF
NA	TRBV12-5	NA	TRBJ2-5	TGTGCTAGTAGGCCGGGGTCAGAAGAGACCCAGTACTTC	CASRPGSEETQYF
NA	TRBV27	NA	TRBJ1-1	TGTGCCAGCAGTTTAAGGGGACTCCCTGAAGCTTTCTTT	CASSLRGLPEAFF
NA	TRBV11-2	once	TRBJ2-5	TGTGCCAGCAGCTCGCTGCTTGGTCAAGAGACCCAGTACTTC	CASSSLLGQETQYF
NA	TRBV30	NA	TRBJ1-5	TGTGCCTGGAGTGTTCCCTACAGGGCTCAGCCCCAGCATTTT	CAWSVPYRAQPQHF
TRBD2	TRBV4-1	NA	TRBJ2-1	TGCGCCAGCAGCCCCGGACTAGCGGGTGGCAATGAGCAGTTCTTC	CASSPGLAGGNEQFF
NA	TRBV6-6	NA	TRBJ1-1	TGTGCCAGCATCGACCTGGGGGCTGAAGCTTTCTTT	CASIDLGAEAFF
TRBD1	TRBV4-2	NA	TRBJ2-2	TGTGCCAGCAGCCAGGCCCAGGGGGCTGGGACCGGGGAGCTGTTTTTT	CASSQAQGAGTGELFF
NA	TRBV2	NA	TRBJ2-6	TGTGCCAGCAACTGGGGTGCAGGGGCCAACGTCCTGACTTTC	CASNWGAGANVLTF
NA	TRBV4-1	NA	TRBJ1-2	TGCGCCAGCAGCCAAGAGGGATGGAACTATGGCTACACCTTC	CASSQEGWNYGYTF
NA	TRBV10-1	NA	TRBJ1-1	TGCGCCAGCAGTGAGTCGAGAAGGGGACGGACGAACACTGAAGCTTTCTTT	CASSESRRGRTNTEAFF
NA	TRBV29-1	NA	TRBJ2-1	TGCAGCCTTGGCTCACTTAATGAGCAGTTCTTC	CSLGSLNEQFF
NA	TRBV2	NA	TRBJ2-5	TGTGCCAGCAGATTGGACAGAAAAGAGACCCAGTACTTC	CASRLDRKETQYF
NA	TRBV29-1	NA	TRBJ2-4	TGCAGCGTTGGTGGGGCGGAAAACATTCAGTACTTC	CSVGGAENIQYF
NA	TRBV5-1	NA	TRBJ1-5	TGCGCCAGCAGCCCGATGGGGCATAGCAATCAGCCCCAGCATTTT	CASSPMGHSNQPQHF
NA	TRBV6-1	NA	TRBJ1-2	TGTGCCAGCAGTGAATGGGGGCTTGGTGGCTACACCTTC	CASSEWGLGGYTF
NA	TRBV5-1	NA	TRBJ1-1	TGCGCCAGCAGCTTGCGGGGCAGCACTGAAGCTTTCTTT	CASSLRGSTEAFF
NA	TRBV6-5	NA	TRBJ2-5	TGTGCCAGCAGCGTACCCGGGTTTGAAGAGACCCAGTACTTC	CASSVPGFEETQYF
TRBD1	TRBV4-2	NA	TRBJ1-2	TGTGCCAGCAGCCAAGCAGGGGGCGCTGAGAATGGCTACACCTTC	CASSQAGGAENGYTF
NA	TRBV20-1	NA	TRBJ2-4	TGCAGTGCTAGCGAGGGAAACATTCAGTACTTC	CSASEGNIQYF
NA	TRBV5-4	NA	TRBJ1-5	TGTGCCAGCAGCCAAGGGGGGTATAGCAATCAGCCCCAGCATTTT	CASSQGGYSNQPQHF
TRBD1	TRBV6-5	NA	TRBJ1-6	TGTGCCAGTACTATAGGGACAGGGGATTCACCCCTCCACTTT	CASTIGTGDSPLHF
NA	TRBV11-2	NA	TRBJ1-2	TGTGCCAGCAGTCGGGTAATCGGCGGCTACACCTTC	CASSRVIGGYTF
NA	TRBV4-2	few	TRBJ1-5	TGTGCCAGCAGCCACGAACGCGGTCCCCAGCATTTT	CASSHERGPQHF
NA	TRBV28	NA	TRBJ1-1	TGTGCCAGCAGTTTGGGCAGGAATGAAGCTTTCTTT	CASSLGRNEAFF
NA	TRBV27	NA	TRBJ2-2	TGTGCCAGCAGTTTCGTGGGGAACGGGGAGCTGTTTTTT	CASSFVGNGELFF
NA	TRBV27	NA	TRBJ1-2	TGTGCCAGCAGATCGATCGCATACTATGGCTACACCTTC	CASRSIAYYGYTF
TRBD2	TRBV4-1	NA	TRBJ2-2	TGCGCCAGCAAAATAGCGGGGGTGGTAGGAACCGGGGAGCTGTTTTTT	CASKIAGVVGTGELFF
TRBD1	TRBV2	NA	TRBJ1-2	TGTGCCAGCAGGGGACAGGTCGCCGGGTTCTATGGCTACACCTTC	CASRGQVAGFYGYTF
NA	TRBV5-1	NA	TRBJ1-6	TGCGCCAGCAGCTTGGAGGCCAGGGATGTTTCACCCCTCCACTTT	CASSLEARDVSPLHF
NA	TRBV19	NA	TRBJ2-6	TGTGCCAGTAGGTGGATGTCTGGGGCCAACGTCCTGACTTTC	CASRWMSGANVLTF
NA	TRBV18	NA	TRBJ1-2	TGTGCCAGCTCTCCCGACATCTCTAACTATGGCTACACCTTC	CASSPDISNYGYTF
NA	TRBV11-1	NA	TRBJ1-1	TGTGCCAGCAGCTTAGTAGGCCAAGGAGGGGAAGCTTTCTTT	CASSLVGQGGEAFF
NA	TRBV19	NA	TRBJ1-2	TGTGCCAGTAGTATCAAACAGGGATCTCACTATGGCTACACCTTC	CASSIKQGSHYGYTF
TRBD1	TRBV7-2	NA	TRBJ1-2	TGTGCCAGCAGCATCAAGGGGGACAGGTTTGGCTACACCTTC	CASSIKGDRFGYTF
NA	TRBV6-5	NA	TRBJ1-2	TGTGCCAGCAGTTACCGGACATACAACTATGGCTACACCTTC	CASSYRTYNYGYTF
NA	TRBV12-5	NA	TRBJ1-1	TGTGCTAGTGGCCGGGCCGGACGGGCGAACACTGAAGCTTTCTTT	CASGRAGRANTEAFF